The TCR beta chain described here comes from a study of post-analysis software for immune sequencing data. Unique molecular identifiers had been added to the TCR beta cDNA libraries. TCRdb called the PCR reads again in MiXCR, with one record for every CDR3 protein. The table lists some 240,000 distinct CDR3 sequences, 36% of them singletons, with under 5.5% in the top ten. The length of the CDR3 is 14 residues. V lost 6 bases to trimming and J lost 18 bases, with 24 bases between them. Germline V gives CDR1 MDHEN, CDR2 SYDVKM. A note on this clonotype: The target antigen is unknown.

Study results and limitations: There were five or six TRBV segments more frequent in patients than controls, and TRBV5-6, TRBV5-1 and TRBV20-1 were among them. Pronounced co-clustering by F measure was evident among identically batched samples. Those with multiple sclerosis, the patient group, showed significantly lower normalized Chao1 diversity than controls.

The V call is TRBV28, the J call TRBJ1-6, with D uncertain. The sample taken for sequencing was blood. This clonotype originated in a girl aged 10 to 17 with multiple sclerosis. The CDR3 region has the DNA TGTGCCAGCAGGTCCCCAGACGGCGTTATGGCCCCCCACTTT. The encoded protein is CASRSPDGVMAPHF.